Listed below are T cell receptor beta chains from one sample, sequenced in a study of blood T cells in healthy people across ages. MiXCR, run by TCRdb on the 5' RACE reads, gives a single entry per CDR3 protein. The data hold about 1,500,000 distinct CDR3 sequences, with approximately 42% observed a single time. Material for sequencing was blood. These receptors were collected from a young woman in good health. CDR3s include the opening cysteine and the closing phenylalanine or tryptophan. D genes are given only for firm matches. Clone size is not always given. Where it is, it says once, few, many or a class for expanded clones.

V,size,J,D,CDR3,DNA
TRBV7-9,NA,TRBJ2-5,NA,CASSLVEGETQYF,TGTGCCAGCAGCTTAGTGGAAGGAGAGACCCAGTACTTC
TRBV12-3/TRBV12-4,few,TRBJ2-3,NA,CASYQRDGTDTQYF,TGTGCCAGCTACCAACGGGACGGCACAGATACGCAGTATTTT
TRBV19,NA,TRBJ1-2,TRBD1,CASSPGTDKANYGYTF,TGTGCCAGTAGTCCCGGGACAGATAAAGCTAACTATGGCTACACCTTC
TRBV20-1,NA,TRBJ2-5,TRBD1,CSAPGQGTQTQYF,TGCAGTGCCCCGGGACAGGGTACCCAGACCCAGTACTTC
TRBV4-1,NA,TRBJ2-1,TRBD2,CASSQDSGGSYNEQFF,TGCGCCAGCAGCCAGGACAGCGGGGGGAGCTACAATGAGCAGTTCTTC
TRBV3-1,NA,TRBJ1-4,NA,CASNHRTEEKLFF,TGTGCCAGCAACCATCGGACAGAAGAAAAACTGTTTTTT
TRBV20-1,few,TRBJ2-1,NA,CSATDSVAPYNEQFF,TGCAGTGCTACGGACTCGGTAGCCCCCTACAATGAGCAGTTCTTC
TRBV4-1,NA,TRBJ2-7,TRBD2,CASSQGPSGRGTYEQYF,TGCGCCAGCAGCCAAGGGCCTAGCGGGAGGGGGACCTACGAGCAGTACTTC
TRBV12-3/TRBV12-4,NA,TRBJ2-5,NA,CASSSPTRTQYF,TGTGCCAGCAGTTCTCCGACCAGGACCCAGTACTTC
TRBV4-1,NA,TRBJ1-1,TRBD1,CASSQEDRVRTEAFF,TGCGCCAGCAGCCAAGAGGACAGGGTCCGCACTGAAGCTTTCTTT
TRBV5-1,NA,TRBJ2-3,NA,CASSLGVVGVDTQYF,TGCGCCAGCAGCTTGGGTGTGGTAGGGGTAGATACGCAGTATTTT
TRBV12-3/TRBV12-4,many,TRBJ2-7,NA,CASSFGGYEQYF,TGTGCCAGCAGTTTTGGGGGCTACGAGCAGTACTTC
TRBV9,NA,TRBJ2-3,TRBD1,CASSVERGQFTDTQYF,TGTGCCAGCAGCGTAGAGAGGGGGCAGTTCACAGATACGCAGTATTTT
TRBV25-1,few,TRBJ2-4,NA,CASTLSGANIQYF,TGTGCCAGCACCTTATCTGGAGCAAACATTCAGTACTTC
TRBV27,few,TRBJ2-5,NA,CASSLRNRQETQYF,TGTGCCAGCAGTTTACGTAATCGGCAAGAGACCCAGTACTTC
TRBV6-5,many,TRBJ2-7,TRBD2,CASSYSGGSSYEQYF,TGTGCCAGCAGTTACTCTGGCGGGAGCTCCTACGAGCAGTACTTC
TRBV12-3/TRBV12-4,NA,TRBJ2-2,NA,CASRVDTANTGELFF,TGTGCCAGCAGGGTTGACACCGCGAACACCGGGGAGCTGTTTTTT